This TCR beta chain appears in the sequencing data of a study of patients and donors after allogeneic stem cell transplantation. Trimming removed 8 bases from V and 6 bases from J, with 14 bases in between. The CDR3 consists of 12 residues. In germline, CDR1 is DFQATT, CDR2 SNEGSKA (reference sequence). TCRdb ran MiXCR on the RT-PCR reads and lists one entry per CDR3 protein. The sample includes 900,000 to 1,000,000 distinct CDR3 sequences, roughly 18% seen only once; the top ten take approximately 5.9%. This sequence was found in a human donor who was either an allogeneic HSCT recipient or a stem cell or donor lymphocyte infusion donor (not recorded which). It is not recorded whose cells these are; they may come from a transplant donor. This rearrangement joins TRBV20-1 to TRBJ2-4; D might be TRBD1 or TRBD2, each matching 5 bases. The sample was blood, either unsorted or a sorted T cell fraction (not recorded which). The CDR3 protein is CSTPGARNIQYF. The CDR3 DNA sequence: TGCAGTACCCCCGGGGCTCGAAACATTCAGTACTTC.